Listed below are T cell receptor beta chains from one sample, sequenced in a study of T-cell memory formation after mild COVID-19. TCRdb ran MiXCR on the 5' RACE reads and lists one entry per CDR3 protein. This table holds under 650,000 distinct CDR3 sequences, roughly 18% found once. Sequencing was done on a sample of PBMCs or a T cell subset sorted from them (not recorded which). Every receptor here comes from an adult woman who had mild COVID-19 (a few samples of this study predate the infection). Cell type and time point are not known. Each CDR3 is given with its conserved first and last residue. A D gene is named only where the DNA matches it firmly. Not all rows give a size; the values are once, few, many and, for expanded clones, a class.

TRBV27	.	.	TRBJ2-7	TGTGCCAGCAGTTGGGGTAGCGTCTCCTACGAGCAGTACTTC	CASSWGSVSYEQYF
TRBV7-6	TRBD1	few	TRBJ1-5	TGTGCCAGCAGCTTGGCATCTGGACAGGGTCAGCCCCAGCATTTT	CASSLASGQGQPQHF
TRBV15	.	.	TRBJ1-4	TGTGCCACCAGCAGATGGACTGGGAATAATGAAAAACTGTTTTTT	CATSRWTGNNEKLFF
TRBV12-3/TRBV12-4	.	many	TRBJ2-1	TGTGCCAGCACCCATCGCGATGAGCAGTTCTTC	CASTHRDEQFF
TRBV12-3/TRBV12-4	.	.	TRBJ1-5	TGTGCCAGCAGTTCGACAGAGTATAGCAATCAGCCCCAGCATTTT	CASSSTEYSNQPQHF
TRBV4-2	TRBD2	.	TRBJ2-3	TGTGCCAGCAGCCAAGGATCTGGGGGAGGGTCAGATACGCAGTATTTT	CASSQGSGGGSDTQYF
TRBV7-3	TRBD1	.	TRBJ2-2	TGTGCCAGCAGCCCCTGGACAGGGAAGAACACCGGGGAGCTGTTTTTT	CASSPWTGKNTGELFF
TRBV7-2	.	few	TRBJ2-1	TGTGCCAGCAGCCCCATTTGGGACTCCTACAATGAGCAGTTCTTC	CASSPIWDSYNEQFF
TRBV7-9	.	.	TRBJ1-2	TGTGCCAGCAGCGCCACAGGGACGGGTGGCTACACCTTC	CASSATGTGGYTF
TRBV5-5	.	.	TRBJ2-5	TGTGCCAGCAGCCCGGAGGGCTATCCAGAGACCCAGTACTTC	CASSPEGYPETQYF
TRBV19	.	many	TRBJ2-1	TGTGCCAGTAGTACCCTGCGGGGCAATGAGCAGTTCTTC	CASSTLRGNEQFF
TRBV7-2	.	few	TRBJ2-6	TGTGCCAGCAGCAAGGCGGGCTCTGGGGCCAACGTCCTGACTTTC	CASSKAGSGANVLTF
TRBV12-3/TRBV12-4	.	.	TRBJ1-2	TGTGCCAGCAGTTTCCCCCCCTCCTATGGCTACACCTTC	CASSFPPSYGYTF
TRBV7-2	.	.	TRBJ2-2	TGTGCCAGCAGCTCCGGGATTTCCCTTAACACCGGGGAGCTGTTTTTT	CASSSGISLNTGELFF
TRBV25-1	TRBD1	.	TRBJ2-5	TGTGCCACCCAAGCAGGACAGGGATTTGGCGAGACCCAGTACTTC	CATQAGQGFGETQYF
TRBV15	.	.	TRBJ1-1	TGTGCCACCAGCAGTGATCGGGACACTGAAGCTTTCTTT	CATSSDRDTEAFF
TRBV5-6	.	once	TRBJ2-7	TGTGCCAGCAGCTACGTGGGTCACCGGGGCGAGCAGTACTTC	CASSYVGHRGEQYF
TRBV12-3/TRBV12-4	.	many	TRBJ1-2	TGTGCCAGCACCTTGGGACCCTCCTATGGCTACACCTTC	CASTLGPSYGYTF
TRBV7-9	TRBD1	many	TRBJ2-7	TGTGCCAGCAGCTTACCAGGGGGCTACGAGCAGTACTTC	CASSLPGGYEQYF
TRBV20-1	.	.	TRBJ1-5	TGCAGTGCTAGATGGGACAGCAATCAGCCCCAGCATTTT	CSARWDSNQPQHF
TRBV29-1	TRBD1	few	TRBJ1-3	TGCAGCGTTGAAGAGGCAGGGGGAGACACCATATATTTT	CSVEEAGGDTIYF
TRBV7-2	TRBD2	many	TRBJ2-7	TGTGCCAGCAGCTCCAGCGGGAGATTGGGTCTCGAGCAGTACTTC	CASSSSGRLGLEQYF
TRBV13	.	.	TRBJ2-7	TGTGCCAGCAGCTTAAGAGGGTTTGTATACGAGCAGTACTTC	CASSLRGFVYEQYF
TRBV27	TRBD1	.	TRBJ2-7	TGTGCCAGCAGTGAAGCCGGGACAGGGACCTACGAGCAGTACTTC	CASSEAGTGTYEQYF
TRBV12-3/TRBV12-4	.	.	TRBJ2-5	TGTGCCAGCACCCTCGGAGGGCGGGGAGAGACCCAGTACTTC	CASTLGGRGETQYF
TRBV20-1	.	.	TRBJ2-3	TGCAGTGCTAGCGGGGACATTTCCACAGATACGCAGTATTTT	CSASGDISTDTQYF
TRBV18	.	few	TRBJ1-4	TGTGCCAGCTCACCAGAGGAAGGAGAAAAACTGTTTTTT	CASSPEEGEKLFF
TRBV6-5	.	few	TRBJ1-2	TGTGCCAGCAGTGGGGGGGCAGGGGAGGGCTTCTATGGCTACACCTTC	CASSGGAGEGFYGYTF
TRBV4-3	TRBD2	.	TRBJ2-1	TGCGCCAGCAGCCAGGGACTAGCGACCTACAATGAGCAGTTCTTC	CASSQGLATYNEQFF
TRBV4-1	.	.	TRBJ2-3	TGCGCCAGCAGCCAAGAGGGGGCGGCGGGTACGCAGTATTTT	CASSQEGAAGTQYF
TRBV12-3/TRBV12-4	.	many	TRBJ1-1	TGTGCCAGCAGTTTCGCGCTGAACACTGAAGCTTTCTTT	CASSFALNTEAFF
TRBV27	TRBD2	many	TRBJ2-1	TGTGCCAGCAGTTTGGGGACTAGCGTGGTAAATGAGCAGTTCTTC	CASSLGTSVVNEQFF
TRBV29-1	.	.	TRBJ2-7	TGCAGCGTTGTAAGGGACTCCTACGAGCAGTACTTC	CSVVRDSYEQYF
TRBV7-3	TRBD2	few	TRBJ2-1	TGTGCCAGCAGCCCACTAGGCGGACTAGCCAATGAGCAGTTCTTC	CASSPLGGLANEQFF
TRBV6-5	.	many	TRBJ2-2	TGTGCCAGCAGTTACTCGACGGGGAACACCGGGGAGCTGTTTTTT	CASSYSTGNTGELFF
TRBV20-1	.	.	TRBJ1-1	TGCAGTGCTAGATTGCCGGTAGGGAGGGGAAACACTGAAGCTTTCTTT	CSARLPVGRGNTEAFF
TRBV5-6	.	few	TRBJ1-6	TGTGCCAGCAGCCGACCCATTTCACCCCTCCACTTT	CASSRPISPLHF
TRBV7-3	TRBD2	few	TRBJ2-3	TGTGCCAGCAGCTTGCTAGCGGGGAATGCAGATACGCAGTATTTT	CASSLLAGNADTQYF
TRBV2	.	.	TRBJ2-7	TGTGCCAGCAGTGAAGGGAGGACATTAACCTACGAGCAGTACTTC	CASSEGRTLTYEQYF